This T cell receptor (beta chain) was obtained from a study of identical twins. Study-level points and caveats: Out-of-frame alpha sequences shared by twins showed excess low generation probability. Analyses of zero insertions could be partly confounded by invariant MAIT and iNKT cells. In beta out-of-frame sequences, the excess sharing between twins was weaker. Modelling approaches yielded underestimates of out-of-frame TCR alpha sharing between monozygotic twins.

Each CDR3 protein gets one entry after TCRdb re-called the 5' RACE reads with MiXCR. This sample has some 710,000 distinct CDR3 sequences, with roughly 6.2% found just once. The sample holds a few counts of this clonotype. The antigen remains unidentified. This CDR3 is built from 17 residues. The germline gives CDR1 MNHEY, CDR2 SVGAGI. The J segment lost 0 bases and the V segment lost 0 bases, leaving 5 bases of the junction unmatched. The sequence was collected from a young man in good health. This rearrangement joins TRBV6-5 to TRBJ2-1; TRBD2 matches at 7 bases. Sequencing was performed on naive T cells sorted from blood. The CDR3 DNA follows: TGTGCCAGCAGTTACTCGATTAGCGGGCCCTCCTACAATGAGCAGTTCTTC. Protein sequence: CASSYSISGPSYNEQFF.